This entry is about one T cell receptor beta chain. The target of this receptor is not known. No much larger clone is present one base from it, and per-base qualities are unavailable. Collaborating institutions collected whole blood in K2EDTA tubes following their own protocols. For TCRbeta analysis, collaborators shipped samples in one of three forms: frozen whole blood, isolated PBMCs, or DNA extracted from either of those sample types. The sample is drawn from a study of blood T cell repertoires in COVID-19 (dated by TCRdb to 2018 to 2020). Context from the whole study: Collaborator samples came from the United States, Italy and Spain and covered acute and convalescent phases of COVID-19. Subjects who had been exposed to COVID-19, were actively infected with it, or had recovered from it provided the deeply sampled blood TCRbeta repertoires that made up the dataset. The repertoires were made available in a free public database intended to serve as a resource for research on the immune response to SARS-CoV-2. The samples were drawn from two sources: the first 160 participants of the ongoing ImmuneRACE study, and approximately 1,300 subjects contributed by 6 global collaborators. Nearly every sample came with metadata listing a de-identified subject ID, COVID-19 status, age in years and sex. The material from the prospective study consisted of cDNA or gDNA derived from T cells, B-cell-depleted T cells, or PBMCs. Where available, HLA class I and class II types were obtained from metadata supplied by the sample provider rather than from assay-based typing. Summary of the overall study and its limitations: Clinical and demographic metadata were provided uncurated, with the amount varying by source and participant.

TCRbeta CDR3 regions were amplified from genomic DNA using the immunoSEQ Assay, a bias-controlled multiplex PCR. Turning to the authors' computational methods: The number of nucleated cells in each sample was estimated by amplification of reference gene primers within the assay. Sequence reads were collapsed and filtered to measure the absolute abundance of every unique TCRbeta CDR3 rearrangement. Productive Simpson clonality was computed per sample as the square root of Simpson's diversity index over productive rearrangements. The source is immuneACCESS, and TCRdb retained only in-frame sequences with V and J called. Part of the clones is not carried over; for the studies checked, unresolved V genes explain less than half of this, and the remainder is unexplained. V and J calls and clone size follow that table, whereas D and trimming were derived from the DNA. This sample gives about 150,000 clones in total; roughly 84% of them show up just once. Under 3.5% of the sample belongs to the ten largest clones.

The CDR3 has 17 amino acids, counting the end cysteine and phenylalanine. Only CDR3 DNA remains: 51 bases, in frame from the first base. The junction shows trimming of 2 bases on V and 2 bases on J, and the gene matches do not reach 5 bases of it. CDR1 and CDR2, looked up from the germline V gene (reference sequence), are SEHNR and FQNEAQ. This receptor was taken from a woman aged 60-75 years with acute or convalescent COVID-19. Sequenced material: peripheral blood. The chain uses TRBV7-9 and TRBJ2-6, and 8 junction bases match TRBD1. The nucleotides read TGTGCCAGCAGCTTATCAGGGGGCCGTGCTGGGGCCAACGTCCTGACTTTC. Its coded protein is CASSLSGGRAGANVLTF.